This T cell receptor (beta chain) was sequenced during a study of graft-versus-host responses after intestinal transplantation. On the study more broadly: Isolated intestinal, liver-intestinal, or multivisceral transplants were what recipients had.

Sequenced by immunoSEQ multiplex PCR; TCRdb stores in-frame clones only, minus some. The table records approximately 4,000 clones, 40% to 45% of them present only once. Each mixed lymphocyte reaction held about 200,000 CFSE-labeled responders and about 200,000 irradiated violet-dye-labeled stimulators. The authors sorted proliferating CFSE-low CD3+CD4+ and CD3+CD8+ responders after the reaction. Notes on the study in general: The authors found GvH clones in recipient marrow, some appearing first in ileum or blood. High graft-versus-host to host-versus-graft T cell clonal ratios marked allografts of patients with graft-donor macrochimerism.

The CDR3 runs to 15 residues. With V trimmed by 2 bases and J by 5 bases, 6 bases remained unmatched. Germline lookup yields CDR1 ENHRY and CDR2 SYGVKD. Sequenced here: alloreactive CD8+ T cells from a mixed lymphocyte reaction culture, sampled before transplantation. Subset in this sample: CFSE-low proliferating T cells sorted from roughly 6-day pre-transplant mixed lymphocyte reaction (GvH or HvG direction). This rearrangement joins TRBV10-3 to TRBJ2-1; TRBD2 matches 7 bases. This receptor was identified in a human patient who was an organ donor for intestinal transplantation. The CDR3 is CAISEPSGVNNEQFF. CDR3 coding DNA: TGTGCCATCAGTGAGCCCAGCGGGGTCAACAATGAGCAGTTCTTC.